A single sample gave rise to the 25 T cell receptor beta chains below, sequenced in a study of T cell clones after liver transplantation. Measured with immunoSEQ multiplex PCR; TCRdb has only the in-frame clones, and not every one. Altogether around 76,000 clones are present, 80% being singletons, with the ten largest covering 0.79%. Sequencing was performed on CD4+ T cells from blood, taken 12 months after liver transplant. These receptors came from a human patient who received a liver transplant. Some T cells may be supplied by the graft donor.

This sequence joins TRBV19 and TRBJ2-2; 7 bases line up with TRBD2. From germline, CDR1 is LNHDA and CDR2 SQIVND (reference sequence). V shed 6 bases and J 1 base; nucleotides not matched to a gene: 8. This CDR3 has 16 amino acids. The CDR3 protein is CASRSGKVLNTGELFF. For the CDR3, the DNA is TGTGCCAGTAGGAGCGGGAAAGTTCTGAACACCGGGGAGCTGTTTTTT.

The chain joins TRBV19 to TRBJ2-5; D is possibly TRBD1 or TRBD2 (5 bases each). CDR1 LNHDA and CDR2 SQIVND come from the germline V gene (reference sequence). V was pared by 9 bases and J by 7 bases, with 15 bases between. The CDR3 is 12 residues long. CDR3 bases: TGTGCCAGCTCATACCTTGGGGGGACCCAGTACTTC. This codes for CASSYLGGTQYF.

The chain carries TRBV5-1 and TRBJ2-3; D is undetermined. V lost 4 bases and J lost 1, with 10 bases in between. In germline, CDR1 is SGHRS, CDR2 YFSETQ. The CDR3 has 14 amino acids. Here the CDR3 DNA reads TGCGCCAGCAGCCTCCAGCCCGGCACAGATACGCAGTATTTT. Its translation: CASSLQPGTDTQYF.

DNA of the CDR3: TGTGCCAGCAGCTTAGGGCGTTCCTACGAGCAGTACTTC. This encodes CASSLGRSYEQYF. The chain combines TRBV7-2 with TRBJ2-7; D call uncertain. This CDR3 is built from 13 residues. The germline V and J ends were trimmed by 1 base and 1 base, with 5 bases remaining between them. CDR1 and CDR2 from the germline V gene are SGHTA and FQGNSA. The complete variable domain, with remaining parts taken from reference TRBV7-2 and TRBJ2-7, reads GAGVSQSPSNKVTEKGKDVELRCDPISGHTALYWYRQSLGQGLEFLIYFQGNSAPDKSGLPSDRFSAERTGGSVSTLTIQRTQQEDSAVYLCASSLGRSYEQYFGPGTRLTVT.

This clone was seen only once. The chain combines TRBV5-6 with TRBJ2-1; the D is unclear. This CDR3 region has 13 residues. V gave up 4 bases and J gave up 2 bases, with 7 bases separating them. The germline CDR1 and CDR2 sequences are SGHDT and YYEEEE. The CDR3 protein is CASSPPPYNEQFF. The CDR3 DNA sequence: TGTGCCAGCAGCCCCCCTCCCTACAATGAGCAGTTCTTC.

The V gene is TRBV27, the J gene TRBJ1-2; D possibly corresponds to TRBD1 (6 bases). Germline CDR1 reads MNHEY; CDR2 reads SMNVEV (reference sequence). Trimming removed 7 bases from V and 7 bases from J, with 13 bases in between. The CDR3 spans 12 residues. Here the CDR3 reads CASKWGLGGYTF. The CDR3 nucleotides read TGTGCCAGCAAGTGGGGGCTGGGTGGCTACACCTTC.

The chain is built from TRBV9 and TRBJ2-7; perhaps TRBD2 as D (5 bases). Germline assignment: CDR1 SGDLS and CDR2 YYNGEE. V lost 0 bases to trimming and J lost 7 bases, with 14 bases between them. The CDR3 sequence is 14 residues long. The CDR3 sequence is CASSVDLALGEQYF. As DNA, the CDR3 is TGTGCCAGCAGCGTAGATCTAGCCTTGGGTGAGCAGTACTTC. Filled out from reference TRBV9 and TRBJ2-7, the complete variable domain reads DSGVTQTPKHLITATGQRVTLRCSPRSGDLSVYWYQQSLDQGLQFLIQYYNGEERAKGNILERFSAQQFPDLHSELNLSSLELGDSALYFCASSVDLALGEQYFGPGTRLTVT.

This chain links TRBV6-5 with TRBJ2-1, with 14 bases matching TRBD2. The CDR3 loop spans 15 amino acids. Germline V CDR1 and CDR2: MNHEY, SVGAGI. After removal of 4 bases from V and 6 bases from J, the junction contained 2 bases not matched to a gene. The CDR3 loop reads CASSWGTSGSNEQFF. The CDR3 nucleotides are TGTGCCAGCAGTTGGGGGACTAGCGGGAGCAATGAGCAGTTCTTC.

Many counts were recorded for this clone. The chain joins TRBV2 to TRBJ2-3; D is ambiguous. Germline values: CDR1 SNHLY, CDR2 FYNNEI. The CDR3 has 14 residues. Trimming took 10 bases from V and 8 from J, leaving 22 bases between them. The CDR3 loop is CATRALGPSGTQYF. The CDR3 DNA is TGTGCCACCCGAGCCCTGGGCCCGAGTGGTACGCAGTATTTT.

The chain recombines TRBV28 with TRBJ1-2; D gene ambiguous. Germline loops: CDR1 MDHEN, CDR2 SYDVKM. The CDR3 runs to 13 residues. The V and J ends lost 7 bases and 8 bases respectively, with 17 bases between them. The CDR3 loop is CASNPGGYWGYTF. The CDR3 DNA is TGTGCCAGCAACCCGGGAGGCTACTGGGGCTACACCTTC.

The chain carries TRBV19 and TRBJ1-5; TRBD1 matches 7 bases. V shed 3 bases, J shed 12 bases, and the junction held 11 bases outside the gene matches. Germline lookup yields CDR1 LNHDA and CDR2 SQIVND (reference sequence). The CDR3 consists of 14 residues. The CDR3 is CASSIHTGDEGQHF. CDR3 coding DNA: TGTGCCAGTAGTATTCATACAGGGGACGAAGGCCAGCATTTT.

The chain carries TRBV15 and TRBJ1-5; 11 bases fit TRBD1. Per the germline V gene, CDR1 is LNHNV and CDR2 is YYDKDF (reference sequence). With 1 base clipped from V and 6 bases from J, the junction kept 5 bases outside the gene matches. The CDR3 loop spans 16 amino acids. The CDR3 region is CATSRASGQGGQPQHF. CDR3 nucleotide sequence: TGTGCCACCAGCAGAGCTTCGGGACAGGGGGGTCAGCCCCAGCATTTT.

This chain joins TRBV27 and TRBJ2-5; TRBD1 agrees at 7 bases. The J call is uncertain, as TRBJ2-7 better fits the DNA end. The CDR3 extends over 14 amino acids. Per the germline V gene, CDR1 is MNHEY and CDR2 is SMNVEV (reference sequence). The chain's CDR3 is CASSYRGGSYEQYF. CDR3 in DNA: TGTGCCAGCAGTTACAGGGGTGGATCCTACGAGCAGTACTTC.

The J gene is TRBJ2-3, the V gene TRBV10-3; weak D call: TRBD2 (5 bases). Germline V gene sequence: CDR1 ENHRY, CDR2 SYGVKD. This CDR3 spans 15 amino acids. The V gene lost 3 bases and the J gene lost 6 bases, with 16 bases spanning the gap. CDR3 residues: CAISDRTSREDTQYF. The DNA of the CDR3 is TGTGCCATCAGTGATAGGACTTCACGTGAGGATACGCAGTATTTT.

This chain uses TRBV5-5 with TRBJ2-4; TRBD2 is a possible D gene (5 bases). The CDR3 extends over 14 amino acids. The V gene lost 4 bases and the J gene lost 4 bases, with 12 bases spanning the gap. From germline, CDR1 is SGHKS and CDR2 YYEKEE (reference sequence). For the CDR3, the DNA is TGTGCCAGCAGCGGCGGACTTGGAAAAAACATTCAGTACTTC. Amino acids: CASSGGLGKNIQYF.

V gene TRBV25-1 combines with J gene TRBJ2-1; D is undetermined. The germline V gene has CDR1 MGHDK and CDR2 SYGVNS. The V end was cut by 4 bases, the J end by 10 bases, with 14 bases between. There are 13 residues in the CDR3. For the CDR3, the DNA is TGTGCCAGCAGTGCTCCGGCCCTTTGGGAGCAGTTCTTC. Encoded protein: CASSAPALWEQFF.

The CDR3 DNA reads as TGTGCCAGCTCACCAACTTGGGACGGGAACACTGAAGCTTTCTTT. This translates into CASSPTWDGNTEAFF. J is TRBJ1-1 and V is TRBV18; D might be TRBD1 (5 bases). This CDR3 contains 15 residues. Per the germline V gene, CDR1 is KGHSH and CDR2 is LQKENI. Trimming stripped 2 bases from V and 1 base from J, with 11 bases between.

The CDR3 loop is CASSQESVTSGSTDTQYF. The CDR3 bases are TGCGCCAGCAGCCAAGAATCGGTGACTAGCGGGAGTACAGATACGCAGTATTTT. This rearrangement joins TRBV4-3 to TRBJ2-3; 12 bases align to TRBD2. CDR1 LGHNA and CDR2 YSLEER come from the germline V gene. V gave up 0 bases and J gave up 3 bases; unmatched junction bases: 7. This CDR3 has 18 amino acids.

By share, this clone ranks as medium-sized (0.01 to 0.1%). The chain couples TRBV28 to TRBJ1-5; D remains ambiguous. Per germline, CDR1 MDHEN and CDR2 SYDVKM. CDR3 length: 15 residues. V lost 2 bases and J 6 bases, leaving 14 bases between the germline ends. This chain's CDR3 is CASSLTVQGGQPQHF. The CDR3, as DNA: TGTGCCAGCAGTTTAACAGTACAAGGAGGTCAGCCCCAGCATTTT.

As for this clone: The junction and the germline gene differ at one end; a read error may be behind it. The chain couples TRBV7-9 to TRBJ2-5, with TRBD2 matching 8 bases. The CDR3 runs 15 residues. The germline V gene encodes CDR1 SEHNR and CDR2 FQNEAQ (reference sequence). The CDR3 nucleotides are TGTGCCAGCAGCGTAGCGGGGCCAAAAGCCGAGACCCAGTACTTC. As protein: CASSVAGPKAETQYF. The full variable domain, its missing parts supplied by reference TRBV7-9 and TRBJ2-5, is DTGVSQNPRHKITKRGQNVTFRCDPISEHNRLYWYRQTLGQGPEFLTYFQNEAQLEKSRLLSDRFSAERPKGSFSTLEIQRTEQGDSAMYLCASSVAGPKAETQYFGPGTRLLVL.

The CDR3 spells CASSVNRNTEAFF. The CDR3 DNA reads as TGCGCCAGCAGTGTGAACAGGAACACTGAAGCTTTCTTT. This rearrangement joins TRBV10-1 to TRBJ1-1; D uncertain. This CDR3 is 13 amino acids long. The V end lost 4 bases, the J end lost 1 base, and 7 bases lay between the germline ends. Germline CDR1 is WNHNN and CDR2 is SYGVQD (reference sequence).

This rearrangement joins TRBV4-3 to TRBJ2-1; the match to TRBD1 covers 9 bases. Germline CDR1 and CDR2: LGHNA and YSLEER. This CDR3 spans 18 amino acids. V shed 0 bases, J shed 0 bases, and the junction held 6 bases outside the gene matches. CDR3 in amino acids: CASSQERGTGSSYNEQFF. The CDR3 DNA reads as TGCGCCAGCAGCCAAGAGAGGGGGACAGGGAGCTCCTACAATGAGCAGTTCTTC.

CDR3 nucleotides: TGTGCCAGCCTCGGACAGTCCAACACTGAAGCTTTCTTT. Its translation: CASLGQSNTEAFF. This sequence joins TRBV25-1 and TRBJ1-1, with D maybe TRBD1 (6 bases). The CDR3 extends over 13 amino acids. V lost 8 bases and J 2 bases, leaving 12 bases between the germline ends. Germline CDR1 and CDR2: MGHDK and SYGVNS.

The rearrangement uses TRBV27 and TRBJ1-1, with no clear D. CDR1 is MNHEY, CDR2 SMNVEV, per germline (reference sequence). CDR3 length: 12 amino acids. V lost 6 bases and J lost 5, with 10 bases in between. The CDR3 sequence is CASSYRGTEAFF. In DNA, the CDR3 is TGTGCCAGCAGCTACAGAGGAACTGAAGCTTTCTTT.

The chain combines TRBV6-5 with TRBJ2-7, with no clear D. This CDR3 is built from 14 residues. Germline lookup yields CDR1 MNHEY and CDR2 SVGAGI. V was shortened by 2 bases and J by 7 bases, with 15 bases between the two germline ends. CDR3 in DNA: TGTGCCAGCAGTTACGATGGCAGGTCGAATGAGCAGTACTTC. Its translation is CASSYDGRSNEQYF.